This T cell receptor (beta chain) was profiled in a study of T cell responses to AZD1222 COVID-19 vaccine. Broader study findings: Only five to seven AZD1222 recipients were seropositive at baseline. Spike-specific TCR breadth and depth grew following two AZD1222 doses. Researchers report vaccine-associated CD4 TCRs spanning spike, with dominance at 160-218 and 743-854.

The repertoire was sequenced with immunoSEQ multiplex PCR; TCRdb's copy has only in-frame clones and lacks some. The sample contains around 150,000 clones, 90% of which appear only once. The V gene lost 1 base and the J gene lost 7 bases, with 8 bases spanning the gap. Germline CDR1 PRHDT, CDR2 FYEKMQ (reference sequence). The CDR3 extends over 13 amino acids. For this clone: What it recognizes is unknown.

The TCR sequence derives from an adult in good health. The genes are TRBV13 and TRBJ1-5; D ambiguous. The source material was peripheral blood, sampled on day 0 of AZD1222 vaccination. For the CDR3, the DNA is TGTGCCAGCAGCTTAGTCGGGGTCCAGCCCCAGCATTTT. It specifies CASSLVGVQPQHF.